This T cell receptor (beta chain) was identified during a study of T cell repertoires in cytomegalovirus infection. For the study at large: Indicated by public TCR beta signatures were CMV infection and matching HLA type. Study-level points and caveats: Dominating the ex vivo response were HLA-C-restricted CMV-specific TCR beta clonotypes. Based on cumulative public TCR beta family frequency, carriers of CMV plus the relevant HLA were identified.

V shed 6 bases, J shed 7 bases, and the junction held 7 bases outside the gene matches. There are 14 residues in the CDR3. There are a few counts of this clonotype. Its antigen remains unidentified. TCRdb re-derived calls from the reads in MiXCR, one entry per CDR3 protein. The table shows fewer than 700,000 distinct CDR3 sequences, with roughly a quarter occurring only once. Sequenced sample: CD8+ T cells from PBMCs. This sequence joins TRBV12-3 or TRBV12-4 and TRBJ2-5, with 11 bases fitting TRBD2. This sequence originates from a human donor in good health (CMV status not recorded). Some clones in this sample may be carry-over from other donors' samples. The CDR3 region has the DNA TGTGCCAGCAGCGGGACTAGCGGTTACCGGACCCAGTACTTC. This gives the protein CASSGTSGYRTQYF.